This T cell receptor (beta chain) was captured by sequencing in a study of molecular identifiers for immune sequencing clone quantification listed by TCRdb under 2018. For the wider study: For a replicate experiment, RNA from around 20,000 or 100,000 naive CD8 T cells was divided into five aliquots, of which four were sequenced. CD8 T cells were used in a methods study to benchmark molecular-identifier clustering-based TCR repertoire sequencing (MIDCIRS) and TCR RNA copy counting. General conclusions and limits of the study: Without barcode sub-clustering, chimeric consensus sequences inflated TCR diversity; chimeras reached as high as 47%. Modeling indicated around 3.2 TCR RNA copies recovered per cell, compared with about 10 by digital PCR, which implies a capture efficiency of around 30%. The naive libraries included spiked-in Jurkat TCR RNA (around 9 copies' worth), and this Jurkat TCR RNA is not part of the donor repertoire. The sizes of highly expanded clones could end up underestimated when identical TCR molecules share a barcode. In CMV-specific effector cells, clones with more than 20 RNA copies accounted for over 99% of molecules, whereas in naive cells such clones accounted for under 1%. Even against a background of about 960,000 naive CD8 T cells, spiked-in Jurkat TCR RNA amounting to a single cell's worth was reported to be detectable.

Libraries of naive CD8 T cells were generated from about 20,000 to 1,000,000 sorted cells, with 10%, 30% or 50% of the purified RNA used. On a BD FACSAria II, naive CD8 T cells were FACS-sorted as CD8+CD4-CCR7+CD45RA+ and collected into RLT Plus buffer. To test detection sensitivity, Jurkat RNA equivalent to about ten TCR copies was spiked into samples of about 19,000-1,000,000 naive CD8 T cells. Enrichment of CD8 T cells was performed with RosetteSep CD8+ T Cell Enrichment Cocktail and Ficoll-Paque, after which ACK red cell lysis was carried out. In this sample, this clonotype turned up many times. The clone's antigen remains unknown. The sample holds no much larger clone one base away, and base qualities are not on file. The CDR3 has 13 amino acids, counting the end cysteine and phenylalanine. Only the CDR3 region is kept as DNA, spanning 39 bases read in frame from base 1. CDR1 SGHTA and CDR2 FQGNSA are derived from the germline V gene. Deletion took 5 bases off V and 6 bases off J, with a span of 10 bases between the germline ends.

The library was generated by PCR. The reads were generated on a NextSeq 500. Bulk TCR libraries were generated as previously described, with the TCR primers listed in Table S5 used. The Qiagen AllPrep DNA/RNA kit was used to purify total RNA. Reads from multiple sequencing runs of the same library were pooled before analysis. The paper's data handling went like this. Reads were retained only if an exact TCR constant sequence was present, and the retained reads were trimmed to 150 nt and grouped according to their 12-nt molecular barcodes. Reads in each barcode group were sub-clustered using a 15% Levenshtein threshold, and a quality-weighted consensus sequence was built for each RNA molecule. Non-functional sequences were excluded, and lower-count sequences lying one edit away from another sequence were also excluded. Based on a fit of two negative binomial distributions, barcode sub-clusters having less than 20% of the maximum read count were discarded. The raw public reads went through TCRdb reprocessing: fastp at Q25, MiXCR clone calling, in-frame beta chains kept. Merged by CDR3 protein, the rows form single entries marked with the most common genes and DNA. TCRdb's processing, not the authors', yielded these V and J calls. Counted in this sample were about half a million distinct CDR3 sequences; less than 30% of them appeared once. The ten largest clones represent about 0.75% of the sample.

The material sequenced was naive CD8+ T cells from blood, with Jurkat cell RNA spiked in. The cell subset or site label here, explained by the study, means: FACS-sorted CD8+CD4-CCR7+CD45RA+ naive T cells. The V and J genes are TRBV7-2 and TRBJ1-4; the D gene lacks a confident call. This TCR was recovered from a human donor in good health. Some libraries in this study had Jurkat cell RNA spiked in. At the DNA level, the sequence is TGTGCCAGCAGCCTATCGTTATATGAAAAACTGTTTTTT. Its protein is CASSLSLYEKLFF.